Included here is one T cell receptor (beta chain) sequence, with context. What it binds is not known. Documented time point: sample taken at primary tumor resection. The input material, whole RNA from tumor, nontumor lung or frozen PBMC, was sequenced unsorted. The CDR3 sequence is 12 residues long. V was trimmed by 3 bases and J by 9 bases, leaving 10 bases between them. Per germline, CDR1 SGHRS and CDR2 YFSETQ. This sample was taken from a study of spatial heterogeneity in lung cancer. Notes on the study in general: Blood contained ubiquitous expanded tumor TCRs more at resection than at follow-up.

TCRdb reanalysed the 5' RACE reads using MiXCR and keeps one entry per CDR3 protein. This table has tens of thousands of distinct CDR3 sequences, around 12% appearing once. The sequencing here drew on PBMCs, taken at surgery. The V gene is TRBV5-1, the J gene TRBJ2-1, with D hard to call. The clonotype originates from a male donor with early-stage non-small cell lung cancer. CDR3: CASSYYGAEQFF. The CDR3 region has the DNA TGCGCCAGCAGCTACTATGGCGCTGAGCAGTTCTTC.